These T cell receptor beta chains were read from a single sample in a study of identical twins. TCRdb fed the 5' RACE reads into MiXCR, producing one record per CDR3 protein. The sample lists over 550,000 distinct CDR3 sequences, 7.1% occurring once. This sample was also put to use in a study of yellow fever vaccine responses in identical twins.

Sequenced material: PBMCs. These receptors all come from a woman aged 18-29 years in good health. Both conserved end residues are part of each CDR3. A D gene is named only where the DNA matches it firmly. The size entry is marked missing in some rows and otherwise reads once, few, many or a size class.

v_call,d_call,clone_size,j_call,cdr3_nt,cdr3_aa
TRBV11-2,TRBD2,few,TRBJ2-1,TGTGCCAGCAGCTTAGGCCCTAGCGGGAGGTCTTATGAGCAGTTCTTC,CASSLGPSGRSYEQFF
TRBV10-3,TRBD2,.,TRBJ2-7,TGTGCCATCAGTCCCCGGGAGGGCAATACCTACGAGCAGTACTTC,CAISPREGNTYEQYF
TRBV18,.,few,TRBJ2-2,TGTGCCAGCTCACCACGCCAGGGAAGAGGTGTGAGCAACACCGGGGAGCTGTTTTTT,CASSPRQGRGVSNTGELFF
TRBV5-1,TRBD1,few,TRBJ2-5,TGCGCCAGCAGCTTGGTGGGACAGAGCCAAGAGACCCAGTACTTC,CASSLVGQSQETQYF
TRBV5-1,TRBD2,many,TRBJ2-1,TGCGCCAGCAGCTTGGCGGGAGGGCAATACAATGAGCAGTTCTTC,CASSLAGGQYNEQFF
TRBV20-1,TRBD2,many,TRBJ2-3,TGCAGTGCTAGACGGGCTAGCGGGGTTAGCACAGATACGCAGTATTTT,CSARRASGVSTDTQYF
TRBV2,.,.,TRBJ2-6,TGTGCCAGCAGCTCGAGGGTTTTTGGGGCCAACGTCCTGACTTTC,CASSSRVFGANVLTF
TRBV29-1,TRBD1,few,TRBJ1-1,TGCAGCGTTGACCCGACAGGGGCCTTGAGGAACACTGAAGCTTTCTTT,CSVDPTGALRNTEAFF
TRBV9,TRBD2,many,TRBJ2-7,TGTGCCAGCAGCGTAGGTAGCGGGATCTACGAGCAGTACTTC,CASSVGSGIYEQYF
TRBV4-1,TRBD2,.,TRBJ2-5,TGCGCCAGCAGCCAACCCCCTTTGTTGGAGACTAGCGGGAGAGTCTCACTCCCCCAAGAGACCCAGTACTTC,CASSQPPLLETSGRVSLPQETQYF
TRBV5-8,TRBD2,few,TRBJ2-5,TGTGCCAGCAGCCCGGGACTAGCGGGAGTGGTCCAAGAGACCCAGTACTTC,CASSPGLAGVVQETQYF
TRBV20-1,.,.,TRBJ2-5,TGCAGTGCTAGAGGGGACTGGGGACAAGAGACCCAGTACTTC,CSARGDWGQETQYF
TRBV15,.,.,TRBJ1-1,TGTGCCACCAGTCTGAACACTGAAGCTTTCTTT,CATSLNTEAFF
TRBV25-1,TRBD2,few,TRBJ2-5,TGTGCCAGCAGTGAATACGGGAGGGCTTGGGAGACCCAGTACTTC,CASSEYGRAWETQYF
TRBV20-1,TRBD1,many,TRBJ2-7,TGCAGTGCTAGGCCCCCGGACAGGGACTCCCACGAGCAGTACTTC,CSARPPDRDSHEQYF
TRBV5-1,.,few,TRBJ1-1,TGCGCCAGCAGCTTAGGAGCTTGGGGGGTGGACACTGAAGCTTTCTTT,CASSLGAWGVDTEAFF
TRBV24-1,.,few,TRBJ1-2,TGTGCCACCAGTGATTACGATAGAGGAGGCTACACCTTC,CATSDYDRGGYTF
TRBV5-1,TRBD1,few,TRBJ2-7,TGCGCCAGCAGCTTTGACAGGGGAGGCGGGAACGAGCAGTACTTC,CASSFDRGGGNEQYF
TRBV5-1,.,.,TRBJ2-7,TGCGCCAGCAGCCCGGACACCCCTAAGGACGAGCAGTACTTC,CASSPDTPKDEQYF
TRBV6-1,.,few,TRBJ1-1,TGTGCCAGCAGTGAATCCTACAGCTTTTTAAACACTGAAGCTTTCTTT,CASSESYSFLNTEAFF
TRBV25-1,TRBD2,many,TRBJ2-2,TGTGCCAGCAGTGAATTTGGGGGGGGGAACACCGGGGAGCTGTTTTTT,CASSEFGGGNTGELFF
TRBV12-3/TRBV12-4,.,many,TRBJ1-3,TGTGCCAACTTACGGGGGTCTGGAAACACCATATATTTT,CANLRGSGNTIYF
TRBV4-1,TRBD2,many,TRBJ2-1,TGCGCCAGCAGACAGGGACTAGCGGCCTACAATGAGCAGTTCTTC,CASRQGLAAYNEQFF
TRBV5-1,.,few,TRBJ1-2,TGCGCCAGCAGCATCGACAGCTATGGCTACACCTTC,CASSIDSYGYTF
TRBV7-8,.,few,TRBJ2-5,TGTGCCAGCAGCCGTATCGGGGGCCAAGAGACCCAGTACTTC,CASSRIGGQETQYF
TRBV12-3/TRBV12-4,.,.,TRBJ2-3,TGTGCCAGCAAAGGGGTCCGGGACGTCCTGACAGATACGCAGTATTTT,CASKGVRDVLTDTQYF